Shown below are 14 T cell receptor beta chains from a single sample sequenced in a study of T cells in Graves' hyperthyroidism and ophthalmopathy. Amplified TCR beta CDR3 regions derived from RNA transcripts. An initial round of RT-PCR targeting the TCR CDR3 relied on the HTBI primer set. TCRdb ran MiXCR on the multiplex PCR reads and lists one entry per CDR3 protein. The repertoire holds nearly 600,000 distinct CDR3 sequences, with 13% to 15% as singletons. Input material: blood. These TCRs come from a woman aged 18-29 years with Graves' ophthalmopathy.

This clonotype was recorded at least ten times. The rearrangement uses TRBV7-9 and TRBJ2-7, with 12 positions matching TRBD2. The CDR3 covers 14 residues. Trimming cost V 5 bases and J 5 bases; bases outside gene matches: 4. Germline V CDR1 and CDR2: SEHNR, FQNEAQ (reference sequence). CDR3 region: CASSQLAGGNEQYF. The CDR3 coding sequence is TGTGCCAGCAGCCAACTAGCGGGAGGAAACGAGCAGTACTTC.

This clonotype was detected ten times or more. This rearrangement joins TRBV7-3 to TRBJ2-3; 11 nucleotides line up with TRBD2. Germline-derived CDR1 and CDR2 are SGHTA and FQGTGA. V was pared by 0 bases and J by 5 bases, with 4 bases of the junction left unmatched. The CDR3 is 16 amino acids. This CDR3 is CASSLTSGRAGDTQYF. DNA of the CDR3: TGTGCCAGCAGCTTAACTAGCGGGAGGGCGGGAGATACGCAGTATTTT.

This clonotype was seen a few times. The chain employs TRBV29-1 and TRBJ1-2, with D unresolved. Germline V CDR1 and CDR2: SQVTM, ANQGSEA. This CDR3 has 13 residues. Trimming removed 1 base at V and 1 base at J, with 7 bases between. In nucleotides, the CDR3 is TGCAGCGTTGAAGCAGAGGGTAACTATGGCTACACCTTC. As protein: CSVEAEGNYGYTF.

The V call is TRBV5-6, the J call TRBJ2-4; 7 bases are a match to TRBD2. V lost 1 base, J lost 4 bases, and 5 bases stayed unmatched. The germline V gene has CDR1 SGHDT and CDR2 YYEEEE. CDR3 length equals 15 residues. In DNA form, the CDR3 reads TGTGCCAGCAGCTTGAGGCGGGGACTAAAAAACATTCAGTACTTC. It specifies CASSLRRGLKNIQYF.

This clonotype came up many times. This chain uses TRBV6-1 with TRBJ2-1; 7 bases agree with TRBD2. This CDR3 is 14 amino acids long. Germline assignment: CDR1 MNHNS and CDR2 SASEGT. With V trimmed by 9 bases and J by 0 bases, 5 bases remained unmatched. The CDR3 DNA sequence: TGTGCCAGTTTAGCTAGCGGCTCCTACAATGAGCAGTTCTTC. Translation: CASLASGSYNEQFF.

To note about this clonotype: The junction departs from the called germline gene at one end, perhaps through a read error. This rearrangement joins TRBV6-1 to TRBJ1-2; D perhaps matches TRBD1 (6 bases). The CDR3 totals 18 residues. Germline V gene data show CDR1 as MNHNS and CDR2 as SASEGT. The chain's CDR3 is CTSSGLWTADHFNYGYTF. The CDR3 region has the DNA TGTACCAGCAGTGGACTCTGGACAGCGGACCATTTTAACTATGGCTACACCTTC.

This clonotype has a count of ten or more. V usage is TRBV12-5 and J usage is TRBJ2-1; D possibly uses TRBD1 or TRBD2 (5 bases each). V was cut by 1 base and J by 7 bases, with 8 bases left in between. This CDR3 contains 13 residues. The germline CDR1 and CDR2 sequences are LGHNT and FRNRAP. The CDR3: CASGLGWGNEQFF. CDR3 nucleotide sequence: TGTGCTAGTGGTTTGGGATGGGGGAATGAGCAGTTCTTC.

This clonotype has at least ten counts. V usage is TRBV20-1 and J usage is TRBJ2-5, with 7 bases aligning to TRBD1. Germline assignment: CDR1 DFQATT and CDR2 SNEGSKA (reference sequence). The CDR3 runs to 13 residues. V lost 3 bases and J lost 3; bases outside the gene matches: 4. The CDR3 reads CSARGQWEETQYF. As DNA, the CDR3 is TGCAGTGCTAGGGGACAGTGGGAAGAGACCCAGTACTTC.

In this sample, this clonotype turned up a few times. The chain carries TRBV19 and TRBJ2-1, with D maybe TRBD1 (6 bases). Trimming stripped 4 bases from V and 7 bases from J, with 11 bases between. Germline CDR1 is LNHDA and CDR2 is SQIVND (reference sequence). CDR3 length: 13 amino acids. CDR3 sequence reads: CASSTNRENEQFF. CDR3 nucleotide sequence: TGTGCCAGTAGTACCAACAGGGAAAATGAGCAGTTCTTC. The full variable domain, completed using reference TRBV19 and TRBJ2-1, is DGGITQSPKYLFRKEGQNVTLSCEQNLNHDAMYWYRQDPGQGLRLIYYSQIVNDFQKGDIAEGYSVSREKKESFPLTVTSAQKNPTAFYLCASSTNRENEQFFGPGTRLTVL.

This clonotype has at least ten counts. V usage is TRBV27 and J usage is TRBJ1-2; D is possibly TRBD1 (5 bases). V lost 5 bases and J 2 bases, leaving 15 bases between the germline ends. CDR3 length: 15 residues. Germline loops: CDR1 MNHEY, CDR2 SMNVEV (reference sequence). CDR3 coding DNA: TGTGCCAGCAGTCCCGGGGCAGTGCTGAACTATGGCTACACCTTC. This encodes CASSPGAVLNYGYTF.

This clonotype has only a few counts. The gene calls are TRBV7-9 and TRBJ2-1, with D maybe TRBD2 (5 bases). CDR3 size: 13 residues. Deletions cut 6 bases from V and 5 bases from J, with 11 bases between. Germline-derived CDR1 and CDR2 are SEHNR and FQNEAQ (reference sequence). CDR3 nucleotide sequence: TGTGCCAGCAGTCTCCTAGCCGACAATGAGCAGTTCTTC. The encoded protein is CASSLLADNEQFF.

On this clonotype: This may be a read error: a much more frequent sequence differs by one nucleotide. The chain couples TRBV18 to TRBJ1-3; no definite D call. The germline CDR1 and CDR2 sequences are KGHSH and LQKENI. CDR3 length equals 14 residues. This chain's CDR3 is CASLPVVSGSTIYF. For the CDR3, the DNA is TGTGCCAGCTTACCTGTAGTTTCCGGAAGCACCATATATTTT.

The V call is TRBV7-3, the J call TRBJ2-1; D perhaps matches TRBD2 (5 bases). Germline loops: CDR1 SGHTA, CDR2 FQGTGA. V lost 5 bases, J lost 0 bases, and 11 bases lay in between. CDR3 length equals 15 residues. The CDR3: CASSRERSSYNEQFF. CDR3 DNA: TGTGCCAGCAGCCGCGAGCGGAGCTCCTACAATGAGCAGTTCTTC.

This clonotype showed up just a few times. The rearrangement joins TRBV7-9 to TRBJ2-7; D is ambiguous. The CDR3 covers 15 residues. Trimming stripped 1 base from V and 2 bases from J, with 12 bases between. CDR1 SEHNR and CDR2 FQNEAQ come from the germline V gene (reference sequence). DNA of the CDR3: TGTGCCAGCAGCTTAGTAAGTGCTTGGGCCTACGAGCAGTACTTC. Amino acids: CASSLVSAWAYEQYF. The whole variable domain, filled in from reference TRBV7-9 and TRBJ2-7, reads DTGVSQNPRHKITKRGQNVTFRCDPISEHNRLYWYRQTLGQGPEFLTYFQNEAQLEKSRLLSDRFSAERPKGSFSTLEIQRTEQGDSAMYLCASSLVSAWAYEQYFGPGTRLTVT.